Below, one TCR beta chain is given with its context. This clone has just one count. Its antigen has not been determined. No clone much larger than this one lies a single base away; base qualities are absent. Enrolling through a virtual design, the prospective study's participants ranged in age from roughly 18 to 89 years and lived across roughly 23 United States geographic areas. Cohort assignment in the prospective study relied on participant-reported clinical history from a screening survey and a study questionnaire. In the prospective study, whole blood, serum and a nasopharyngeal or oropharyngeal swab were collected from each participant by mobile phlebotomists. Over a roughly two-month period, participants in the prospective study had the option of providing additional blood draws and questionnaires. Blood samples from the prospective study were shipped frozen or at room temperature prior to DNA extraction.

The immunoSEQ Assay, a bias-controlled multiplex PCR, was used to amplify TCRbeta CDR3 regions from genomic DNA. The original pipeline was this. Nucleated cell counts per sample were estimated from amplification of reference gene primers within the assay. To quantify the absolute abundance of each unique TCRbeta CDR3 rearrangement, sequence reads were collapsed and filtered. For each sample, productive Simpson clonality was calculated by taking the square root of Simpson's diversity index across productive rearrangements. TCRdb retrieved this table from immuneACCESS and kept in-frame rearrangements only. Not all clones are present; in checked studies, unresolved V genes account for under half, and no reason is known for the remainder. V and J calls and clone size are those listed in that table; D and trimming were worked out from the DNA. The sample table holds about 310,000 clones, of which nearly 90% were seen once. 3.5% to 4.5% of the sample goes to the ten largest clones.

The sample comes from a study of blood T cell repertoires in COVID-19 (dated by TCRdb to 2020 to 2022). In terms of the full investigation: Samples from collaborators originated in the United States, Italy and Spain and spanned both the acute and convalescent phases of COVID-19. The repertoires were released in a freely available public database meant as a resource for research on the immune response to SARS-CoV-2. Where available, HLA class I and class II types were obtained from metadata supplied by the sample provider rather than from assay-based typing. Samples came from the ongoing ImmuneRACE study (first 160 participants) plus 1,254 subjects from 6 global collaborators. The material from the prospective study consisted of cDNA or gDNA derived from T cells, B-cell-depleted T cells, or PBMCs. Nearly every sample came with metadata listing a de-identified subject ID, COVID-19 status, age in years and sex. The dataset comprised deeply sampled blood TCRbeta repertoires from subjects exposed to, actively infected with, or recovered from COVID-19.

The paper as a whole reports these results and caveats: The amount of clinical and demographic metadata varied by source and participant and was provided uncurated.

The CDR3, cysteine through phenylalanine, is 15 amino acids long. Only the CDR3 region is kept as DNA, spanning 45 bases read in frame from base 1. Unmatched junction bases come to 11, with V trimmed by 5 bases and J by 5 bases. CDR1 is given as LGHNA and CDR2 as YNFKEQ, both from the germline V gene. This chain joins TRBV4-2 to TRBJ1-1; 7 bases in the junction line up with TRBD1. This TCR derives from a woman younger than 30 with acute COVID-19. The material sequenced was PBMCs or T cells enriched from blood (not recorded which). In nucleotides, the sequence is TGTGCCAGCAGCTTACAGACAGGGTCTGGGACTGAAGCTTTCTTT. It codes for CASSLQTGSGTEAFF.